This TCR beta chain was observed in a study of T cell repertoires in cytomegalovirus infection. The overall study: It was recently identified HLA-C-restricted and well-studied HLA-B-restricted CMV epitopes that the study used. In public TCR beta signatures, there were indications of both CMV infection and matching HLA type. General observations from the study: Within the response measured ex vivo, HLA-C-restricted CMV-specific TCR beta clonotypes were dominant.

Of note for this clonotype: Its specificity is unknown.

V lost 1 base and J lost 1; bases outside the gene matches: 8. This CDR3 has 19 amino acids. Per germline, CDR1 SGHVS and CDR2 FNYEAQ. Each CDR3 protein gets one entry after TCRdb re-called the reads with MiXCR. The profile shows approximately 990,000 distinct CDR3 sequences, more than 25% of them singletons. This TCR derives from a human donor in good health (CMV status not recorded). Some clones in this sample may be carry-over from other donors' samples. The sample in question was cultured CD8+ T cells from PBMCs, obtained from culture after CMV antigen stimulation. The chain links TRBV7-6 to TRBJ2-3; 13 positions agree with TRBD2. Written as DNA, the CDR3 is TGTGCCAGCAGCTTAGGAACTAGCGGGGGGGCTTACGGCACAGATACGCAGTATTTT. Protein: CASSLGTSGGAYGTDTQYF.